The rows below give T cell receptor beta chains drawn from one sample of a study of blood T cell repertoires in COVID-19. Profiling relied on immunoSEQ multiplex PCR, and the TCRdb table lists in-frame clones only, not all of them. The sample consists of 190,000 or so clones, 70% to 90% of them appearing once. The material sequenced was PBMCs or T cells enriched from blood (not recorded which). The receptors shown here come from a man aged 35 to 55 who had recovered from COVID-19. Each CDR3 is given with its conserved first and last residue. Each record gives: D gene, J gene, clone size, V gene, CDR3 protein, CDR3 DNA. The D gene is left open where the match is weak. Size is stated for part of the rows, as once, few or many counts, or as a class when the clone is expanded.

>.|TRBJ2-1|.|TRBV12-3/TRBV12-4
CASSLSSGNEQFF
TGTGCCAGCAGTTTATCATCCGGGAATGAGCAGTTCTTC
>.|TRBJ1-2|few|TRBV7-8
CASSLATGQNYGYTF
TGTGCCAGCAGCTTAGCGACTGGACAGAACTATGGCTACACCTTC
>TRBD2|TRBJ2-5|.|TRBV19
CASSERERWETQYF
TGTGCCAGTTCGGAGCGGGAGCGGTGGGAGACCCAGTACTTC
>.|TRBJ1-1|.|TRBV11-1
CASSPRGSTNTEAFF
TGTGCCAGCAGCCCCAGGGGCAGCACCAACACTGAAGCTTTCTTT
>TRBD2|TRBJ2-1|.|TRBV5-1
CASSQTSGHHNEQFF
TGCGCCAGCAGCCAAACTAGCGGCCACCACAATGAGCAGTTCTTC
>TRBD1|TRBJ1-2|.|TRBV3-1/TRBV3-2
CASSQDGTGVRGYTF
TGTGCCAGCAGCCAAGATGGGACAGGGGTACGAGGCTACACCTTC
>TRBD1|TRBJ1-4|.|TRBV27
CASRAGGIWTTNEKLFF
TGTGCCAGCAGGGCAGGGGGCATATGGACAACTAATGAAAAACTGTTTTTT
>.|TRBJ2-7|.|TRBV5-6
CASSYLFSEQYF
TGTGCCAGCAGCTACCTTTTCAGCGAGCAGTACTTC
>.|TRBJ1-1|many|TRBV6-5
CASSSLGANTEAFF
TGTGCCAGCTCTTCATTGGGGGCGAACACTGAAGCTTTCTTT
>TRBD1|TRBJ2-5|.|TRBV23-1
CATEEMGQGAETQYF
TGCGCCACCGAGGAAATGGGACAGGGGGCAGAGACCCAGTACTTC